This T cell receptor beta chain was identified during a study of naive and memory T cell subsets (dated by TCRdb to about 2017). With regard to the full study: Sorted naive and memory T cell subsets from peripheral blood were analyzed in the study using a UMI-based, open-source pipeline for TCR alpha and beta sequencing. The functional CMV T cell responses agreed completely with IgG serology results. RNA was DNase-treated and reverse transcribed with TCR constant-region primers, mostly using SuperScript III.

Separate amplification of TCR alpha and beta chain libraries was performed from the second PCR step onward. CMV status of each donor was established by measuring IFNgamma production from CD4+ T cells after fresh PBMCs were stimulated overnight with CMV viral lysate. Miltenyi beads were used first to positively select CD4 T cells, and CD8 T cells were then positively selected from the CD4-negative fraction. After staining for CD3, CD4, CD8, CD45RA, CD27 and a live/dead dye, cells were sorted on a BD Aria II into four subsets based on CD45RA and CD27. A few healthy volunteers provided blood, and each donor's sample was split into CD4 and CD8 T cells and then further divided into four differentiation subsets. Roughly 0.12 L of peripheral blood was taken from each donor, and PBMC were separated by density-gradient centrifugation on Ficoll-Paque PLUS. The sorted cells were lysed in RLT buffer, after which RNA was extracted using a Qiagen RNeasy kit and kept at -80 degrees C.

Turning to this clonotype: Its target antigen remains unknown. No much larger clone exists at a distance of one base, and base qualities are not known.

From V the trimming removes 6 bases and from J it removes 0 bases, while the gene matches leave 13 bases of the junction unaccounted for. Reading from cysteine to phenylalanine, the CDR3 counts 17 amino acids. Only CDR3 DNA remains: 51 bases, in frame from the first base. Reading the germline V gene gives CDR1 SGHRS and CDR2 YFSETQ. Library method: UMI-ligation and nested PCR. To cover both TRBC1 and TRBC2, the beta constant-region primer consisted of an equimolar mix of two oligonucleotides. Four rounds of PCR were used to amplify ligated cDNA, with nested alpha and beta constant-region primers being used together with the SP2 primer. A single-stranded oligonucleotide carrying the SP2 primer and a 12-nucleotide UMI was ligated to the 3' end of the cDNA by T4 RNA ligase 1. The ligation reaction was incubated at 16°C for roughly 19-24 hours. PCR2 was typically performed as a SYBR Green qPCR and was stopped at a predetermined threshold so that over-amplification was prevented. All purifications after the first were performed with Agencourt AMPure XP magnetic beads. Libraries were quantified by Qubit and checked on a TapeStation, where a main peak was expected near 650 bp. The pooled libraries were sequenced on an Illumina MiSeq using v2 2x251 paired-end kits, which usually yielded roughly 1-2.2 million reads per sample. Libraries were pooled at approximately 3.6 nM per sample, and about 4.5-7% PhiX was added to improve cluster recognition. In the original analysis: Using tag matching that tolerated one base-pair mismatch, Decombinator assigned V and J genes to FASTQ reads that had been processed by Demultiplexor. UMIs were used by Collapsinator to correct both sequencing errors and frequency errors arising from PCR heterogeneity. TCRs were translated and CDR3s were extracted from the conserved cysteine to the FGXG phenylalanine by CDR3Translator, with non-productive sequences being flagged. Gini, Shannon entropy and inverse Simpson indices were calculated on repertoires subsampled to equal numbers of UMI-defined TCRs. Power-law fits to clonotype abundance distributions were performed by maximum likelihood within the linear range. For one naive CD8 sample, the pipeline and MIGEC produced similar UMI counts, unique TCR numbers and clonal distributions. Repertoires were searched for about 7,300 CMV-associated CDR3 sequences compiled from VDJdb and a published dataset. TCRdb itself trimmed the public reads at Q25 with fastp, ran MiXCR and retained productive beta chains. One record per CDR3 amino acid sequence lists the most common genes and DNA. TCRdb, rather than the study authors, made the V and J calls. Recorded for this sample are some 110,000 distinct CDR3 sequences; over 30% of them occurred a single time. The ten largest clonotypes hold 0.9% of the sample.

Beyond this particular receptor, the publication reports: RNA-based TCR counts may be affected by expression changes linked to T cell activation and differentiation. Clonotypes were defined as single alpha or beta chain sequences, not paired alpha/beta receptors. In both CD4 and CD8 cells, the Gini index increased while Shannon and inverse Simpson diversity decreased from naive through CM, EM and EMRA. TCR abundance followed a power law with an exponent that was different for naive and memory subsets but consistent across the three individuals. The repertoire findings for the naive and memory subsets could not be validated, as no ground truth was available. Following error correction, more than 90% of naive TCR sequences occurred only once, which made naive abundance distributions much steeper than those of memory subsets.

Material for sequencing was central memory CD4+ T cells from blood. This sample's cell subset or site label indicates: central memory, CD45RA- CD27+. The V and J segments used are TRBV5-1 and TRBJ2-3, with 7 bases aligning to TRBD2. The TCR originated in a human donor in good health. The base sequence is TGCGCCAGCACCCTGATGCCTAGCGGAACTAGCACAGATACGCAGTATTTT. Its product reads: CASTLMPSGTSTDTQYF. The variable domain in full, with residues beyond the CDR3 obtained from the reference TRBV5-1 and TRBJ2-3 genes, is KAGVTQTPRYLIKTRGQQVTLSCSPISGHRSVSWYQQTPGQGLQFLFEYFSETQRNKGNFPGRFSGRQFSNSRSEMNVSTLELGDSALYLCASTLMPSGTSTDTQYFGPGTRLTVL.